These T cell receptor beta chains were read from a single sample in a study of shared clonotypes between healthy human individuals. TCRdb keeps only in-frame clones here, not all; method: immunoSEQ multiplex PCR. Of about 2 million clones in the sample, roughly 95% were seen once. The sample taken for sequencing was naive CD4+ T cells sorted from blood. These TCRs come from a man between 18 and 29 years old in good health. The CDR3 runs from the conserved cysteine through the conserved F or W. The D gene is left open where the match is weak. Expanded clones are given a class, and other clones once, few, many or no size at all.

clone_size: .; d_call: .; v_call: TRBV6-5; j_call: TRBJ2-7; cdr3_length: 13; cdr3_nt: TGTGCCAGCAGTTACTCGATAAGATACGAGCAGTACTTC; cdr3_aa: CASSYSIRYEQYF
clone_size: .; d_call: TRBD1; v_call: TRBV19; j_call: TRBJ1-5; cdr3_length: 15; cdr3_nt: TGTGCCAGTAGCCAGACAGGGGGCGGGTATCAGCCCCAGCATTTT; cdr3_aa: CASSQTGGGYQPQHF
clone_size: few; d_call: TRBD2; v_call: TRBV28; j_call: TRBJ2-2; cdr3_length: 14; cdr3_nt: TGTGCCAGCCGGGCGGGGGGGCCGACCGGGGAGCTGTTTTTT; cdr3_aa: CASRAGGPTGELFF
clone_size: .; d_call: .; v_call: TRBV5-1; j_call: TRBJ2-7; cdr3_length: 14; cdr3_nt: TGCGCCAGCAGCTCGTCCGGACAGATTTACGAGCAGTACTTC; cdr3_aa: CASSSSGQIYEQYF
clone_size: .; d_call: TRBD2; v_call: TRBV2; j_call: TRBJ2-1; cdr3_length: 13; cdr3_nt: TGTGCCAGCAAGCTAGCGGGGCTCAATGAGCAGTTCTTC; cdr3_aa: CASKLAGLNEQFF
clone_size: .; d_call: TRBD1; v_call: TRBV5-1; j_call: TRBJ2-5; cdr3_length: 16; cdr3_nt: TGCGCCAGCAGCCCGTGGGGACAGGGGTACCAAGAGACCCAGTACTTC; cdr3_aa: CASSPWGQGYQETQYF
clone_size: .; d_call: .; v_call: TRBV9; j_call: TRBJ2-3; cdr3_length: 16; cdr3_nt: TGTGCCAGCAGCATCTTCCACTTCGGAGGCACAGATACGCAGTATTTT; cdr3_aa: CASSIFHFGGTDTQYF
clone_size: .; d_call: TRBD2; v_call: TRBV4-3; j_call: TRBJ2-3; cdr3_length: 16; cdr3_nt: TGCGCCAGCAGCCAAGTTGCGGGAGCGGGGACAGATACGCAGTATTTT; cdr3_aa: CASSQVAGAGTDTQYF
clone_size: .; d_call: .; v_call: TRBV9; j_call: TRBJ2-2; cdr3_length: 16; cdr3_nt: TGTGCCAGCAGCGTAGGACCCCCAGGGAACACCGGGGAGCTGTTTTTT; cdr3_aa: CASSVGPPGNTGELFF
clone_size: .; d_call: .; v_call: TRBV5-3; j_call: TRBJ2-7; cdr3_length: 18; cdr3_nt: TGTGCCAGAAGCTTGGGTGTGAAGGGGAACCTCTACTTCTACGAGCAGTACTTC; cdr3_aa: CARSLGVKGNLYFYEQYF
clone_size: once; d_call: .; v_call: TRBV4-3; j_call: TRBJ2-3; cdr3_length: 17; cdr3_nt: TGCGCCAGCAGCCAAGATGATTCGGCCAGGGCAACAGATACGCAGTATTTT; cdr3_aa: CASSQDDSARATDTQYF
clone_size: .; d_call: .; v_call: TRBV10-1; j_call: TRBJ2-7; cdr3_length: 13; cdr3_nt: TGCGCCAGCAGTGAGGCAAGCGGCTACGAGCAGTACTTC; cdr3_aa: CASSEASGYEQYF
clone_size: .; d_call: .; v_call: TRBV10-2; j_call: TRBJ1-1; cdr3_length: 13; cdr3_nt: TGCGCCAGCAGAACGGAACCGAACACTGAAGCTTTCTTT; cdr3_aa: CASRTEPNTEAFF
clone_size: .; d_call: TRBD1; v_call: TRBV28; j_call: TRBJ1-6; cdr3_length: 13; cdr3_nt: TGTGCCAGCAGAACAGGGGGAATGTCACCCCTCCACTTT; cdr3_aa: CASRTGGMSPLHF
clone_size: .; d_call: .; v_call: TRBV30; j_call: TRBJ1-1; cdr3_length: 13; cdr3_nt: TGTGCCTGGAAACGGGGGTCGAACACTGAAGCTTTCTTT; cdr3_aa: CAWKRGSNTEAFF
clone_size: once; d_call: .; v_call: TRBV2; j_call: TRBJ1-1; cdr3_length: 13; cdr3_nt: TGTGCCAGCAGCAGGGTGGGATCCACTGAAGCTTTCTTT; cdr3_aa: CASSRVGSTEAFF
clone_size: .; d_call: .; v_call: TRBV4-1; j_call: TRBJ2-3; cdr3_length: 14; cdr3_nt: TGCGCCAGCAGCCAAGCACTAGCTGCAGATACGCAGTATTTT; cdr3_aa: CASSQALAADTQYF
clone_size: .; d_call: .; v_call: TRBV30; j_call: TRBJ1-2; cdr3_length: 14; cdr3_nt: TGTGCCTGGAGTGTACTACACAGTAAGGGTGGCTACACCTTC; cdr3_aa: CAWSVLHSKGGYTF
clone_size: once; d_call: .; v_call: TRBV7-9; j_call: TRBJ2-5; cdr3_length: 15; cdr3_nt: TGTGCCAGCACCACGTCCCTAGGGGACCAAGAGACCCAGTACTTC; cdr3_aa: CASTTSLGDQETQYF
clone_size: .; d_call: .; v_call: TRBV5-1; j_call: TRBJ2-1; cdr3_length: 15; cdr3_nt: TGCGCCAGCAGCTTGGACCAGGGCTCCTACAATGAGCAGTTCTTC; cdr3_aa: CASSLDQGSYNEQFF
clone_size: once; d_call: .; v_call: TRBV9; j_call: TRBJ2-1; cdr3_length: 15; cdr3_nt: TGTGCCAGCAGCGTAGAGCCTGTCTCCTACAATGAGCAGTTCTTC; cdr3_aa: CASSVEPVSYNEQFF
clone_size: .; d_call: .; v_call: TRBV14; j_call: TRBJ1-4; cdr3_length: 15; cdr3_nt: TGTGCCAGCAGCCAGGCCGGGACATGGAATGAAAAACTGTTTTTT; cdr3_aa: CASSQAGTWNEKLFF
clone_size: .; d_call: TRBD2; v_call: TRBV18; j_call: TRBJ2-3; cdr3_length: 17; cdr3_nt: TGTGCCAGCTCACCTATGACTAGCGGGGGGGCGGCAGATACGCAGTATTTT; cdr3_aa: CASSPMTSGGAADTQYF
clone_size: .; d_call: .; v_call: TRBV5-1; j_call: TRBJ2-2; cdr3_length: 14; cdr3_nt: TGCGCCAGCAGCTGGGAAGACCTTTACGGGGAGCTGTTTTTT; cdr3_aa: CASSWEDLYGELFF
clone_size: .; d_call: TRBD2; v_call: TRBV9; j_call: TRBJ2-3; cdr3_length: 15; cdr3_nt: TGTGCCAGCAGCTTAGGGACTAGCGGCACAGATACGCAGTATTTT; cdr3_aa: CASSLGTSGTDTQYF
clone_size: .; d_call: TRBD2; v_call: TRBV11-2; j_call: TRBJ2-5; cdr3_length: 16; cdr3_nt: TGTGCCAGCAGCCCCAGACTAGCGGGGACTGCAGAGACCCAGTACTTC; cdr3_aa: CASSPRLAGTAETQYF
clone_size: .; d_call: .; v_call: TRBV4-3; j_call: TRBJ1-5; cdr3_length: 15; cdr3_nt: TGCGCCAGCAGCCAAGAACCCGCTAGCAATCAGCCCCAGCATTTT; cdr3_aa: CASSQEPASNQPQHF
clone_size: .; d_call: TRBD1; v_call: TRBV5-4; j_call: TRBJ1-4; cdr3_length: 14; cdr3_nt: TGTGCCAGCAGCTGGACAGGGAATAATGAAAAACTGTTTTTT; cdr3_aa: CASSWTGNNEKLFF
clone_size: .; d_call: .; v_call: TRBV9; j_call: TRBJ2-2; cdr3_length: 12; cdr3_nt: TGTGCCAGCAGCCCGCGAGAGTGGGAGCTGTTTTTT; cdr3_aa: CASSPREWELFF
clone_size: .; d_call: TRBD2; v_call: TRBV10-3; j_call: TRBJ2-3; cdr3_length: 15; cdr3_nt: TGTGCCATCGGTAAACTAGCGTTCGGGGGGGATACGCAGTATTTT; cdr3_aa: CAIGKLAFGGDTQYF
clone_size: .; d_call: .; v_call: TRBV9; j_call: TRBJ1-6; cdr3_length: 16; cdr3_nt: TGTGCCAGCAGCGTAACCGCGAGCTCCTATAATTCACCCCTCCACTTT; cdr3_aa: CASSVTASSYNSPLHF
clone_size: .; d_call: TRBD2; v_call: TRBV7-9; j_call: TRBJ2-7; cdr3_length: 15; cdr3_nt: TGTGCCAGCAGCTTAGCGTCGCTAGCGGGGGGTGAGCAGTACTTC; cdr3_aa: CASSLASLAGGEQYF
clone_size: .; d_call: .; v_call: TRBV6-1; j_call: TRBJ2-7; cdr3_length: 15; cdr3_nt: TGTGCCAGCAGTGAATCTCCAGGTTCTTCCTACGAGCAGTACTTC; cdr3_aa: CASSESPGSSYEQYF
clone_size: .; d_call: .; v_call: TRBV6-1; j_call: TRBJ2-7; cdr3_length: 15; cdr3_nt: TGTGCCAGCAGTGAAGCGGACGGGACCGGGTACGAGCAGTACTTC; cdr3_aa: CASSEADGTGYEQYF
clone_size: .; d_call: .; v_call: TRBV9; j_call: TRBJ2-2; cdr3_length: 15; cdr3_nt: TGTGCCAGCAGCCCTAGCGCGACAGACACCGGGGAGCTGTTTTTT; cdr3_aa: CASSPSATDTGELFF
clone_size: once; d_call: .; v_call: TRBV7-2; j_call: TRBJ2-7; cdr3_length: 14; cdr3_nt: TGTGCCAGCAGCTTGGAACAGGGAACGAACGAGCAGTACTTC; cdr3_aa: CASSLEQGTNEQYF
clone_size: once; d_call: TRBD1; v_call: TRBV11-3; j_call: TRBJ1-1; cdr3_length: 15; cdr3_nt: TGTGCCAGCAGCCTGAGGGGGCATTGGAGCACTGAAGCTTTCTTT; cdr3_aa: CASSLRGHWSTEAFF
clone_size: .; d_call: .; v_call: TRBV27; j_call: TRBJ2-7; cdr3_length: 14; cdr3_nt: TGTGCCAGCAGTCTCGACAGCCGCTCCTACGAGCAGTACTTC; cdr3_aa: CASSLDSRSYEQYF
clone_size: once; d_call: TRBD1; v_call: TRBV9; j_call: TRBJ2-7; cdr3_length: 15; cdr3_nt: TGTGCCAGCAGCGTCTCACCGGGACAGTTCCACGAGCAGTACTTC; cdr3_aa: CASSVSPGQFHEQYF
clone_size: .; d_call: .; v_call: TRBV11-2; j_call: TRBJ2-3; cdr3_length: 15; cdr3_nt: TGTGGTTCCTCCCCGGGGGCTTACCACACAGATACGCAGTATTTT; cdr3_aa: CGSSPGAYHTDTQYF
clone_size: .; d_call: .; v_call: TRBV2; j_call: TRBJ1-1; cdr3_length: 14; cdr3_nt: TGTGCCAGCAAGGTCGGAGGGATGAACACTGAAGCTTTCTTT; cdr3_aa: CASKVGGMNTEAFF
clone_size: .; d_call: TRBD1; v_call: TRBV28; j_call: TRBJ1-1; cdr3_length: 20; cdr3_nt: TGTGCCAGCGGATACTCGCTTAGCGCCGGGACAGATGCAATGAACACTGAAGCTTTCTTT; cdr3_aa: CASGYSLSAGTDAMNTEAFF
clone_size: .; d_call: .; v_call: TRBV5-6; j_call: TRBJ2-5; cdr3_length: 15; cdr3_nt: TGTGCCAGCAGCTTGGAGGTGCAGGGGAAGGAGACCCAGTACTTC; cdr3_aa: CASSLEVQGKETQYF
clone_size: .; d_call: .; v_call: TRBV7-8; j_call: TRBJ1-1; cdr3_length: 14; cdr3_nt: TGTGCCAGCAGCTTTGGGACGGTGAGGACTGAAGCTTTCTTT; cdr3_aa: CASSFGTVRTEAFF
clone_size: .; d_call: .; v_call: TRBV28; j_call: TRBJ1-2; cdr3_length: 12; cdr3_nt: TGTGCCAGCAGTTCGGCGGGTTATGGCTACACCTTC; cdr3_aa: CASSSAGYGYTF
clone_size: .; d_call: .; v_call: TRBV2; j_call: TRBJ2-6; cdr3_length: 17; cdr3_nt: TGTGCCAGCAGTGAAAGCGTTTCGGGGTATGGGGCCAACGTCCTGACTTTC; cdr3_aa: CASSESVSGYGANVLTF
clone_size: .; d_call: TRBD1; v_call: TRBV10-3; j_call: TRBJ1-6; cdr3_length: 14; cdr3_nt: TGTGCCATCAGGCCACAGGGGGGAGATTCACCCCTCCACTTT; cdr3_aa: CAIRPQGGDSPLHF